Below, 20 T cell receptor beta chains from the same sample are listed, as sequenced in a study of T cell changes during pregnancy in multiple sclerosis. The data were produced by immunoSEQ multiplex PCR, yet TCRdb's version contains in-frame clones alone and is incomplete. The profile shows 25,000 to 35,000 clones, under 95% of them singletons. The sample consisted of peripheral blood, taken in the first trimester of pregnancy. These receptors all come from a female donor in good health, enrolled as a control in a pregnancy study.

This clone appeared once. The V call is TRBV27, the J call TRBJ2-7, with 13 bases fitting TRBD2. Germline-derived CDR1 and CDR2 are MNHEY and SMNVEV (reference sequence). After removal of 6 bases from V and 3 bases from J, the junction contained 5 bases not matched to a gene. The CDR3 length is 15 residues. For the CDR3, the DNA is TGTGCCAGCAGAGTCGGGACTAGCGGGATCTACGAGCAGTACTTC. Amino acid sequence: CASRVGTSGIYEQYF.

V usage is TRBV7-2 and J usage is TRBJ2-2, with 9 bases lining up with TRBD2. The CDR3 runs to 17 residues. Germline V lookup: CDR1 SGHTA, CDR2 FQGNSA. V shed 1 base and J 4 bases; nucleotides not matched to a gene: 7. This CDR3 reads CASSLGGGAWGTGELFF. The CDR3 nucleotides read TGTGCCAGCAGCTTAGGCGGGGGGGCCTGGGGCACCGGGGAGCTGTTTTTT.

The chain joins TRBV5-6 to TRBJ2-3; 9 bases are a match to TRBD2. Looked up from germline, CDR1 is SGHDT and CDR2 is YYEEEE. CDR3 length equals 15 residues. Trimming removed 2 bases from V and 5 bases from J; junction bases left unmatched: 6. The CDR3 region is CASSFAGGPEDTQYF. The CDR3 nucleotides read TGTGCCAGCAGCTTCGCGGGGGGGCCAGAAGATACGCAGTATTTT.

This clone came up once. This chain connects TRBV7-6 to TRBJ2-2; no firm D call. The length of the CDR3 is 14 residues. With 5 bases removed from V and 1 base from J, the gap between germline ends came to 8 bases. The germline CDR1 and CDR2 sequences are SGHVS and FNYEAQ. The CDR3 here is CASSTHKNTGELFF. CDR3 bases: TGTGCCAGCAGCACCCACAAGAACACCGGGGAGCTGTTTTTT.

The V call is TRBV18, the J call TRBJ2-7; 11 bases map to TRBD2. J gave up 1 base and V 5 bases, and 7 bases lay outside the gene matches. There are 16 residues in the CDR3. CDR1 is KGHSH, CDR2 LQKENI, per germline. The CDR3 reads CASSLQRLAGSYEQYF. The CDR3 DNA reads TGTGCCAGCTCATTACAGCGACTAGCGGGGTCCTACGAGCAGTACTTC.

This chain joins TRBV6-6 and TRBJ2-7; maybe TRBD2 (6 bases). V was cut by 6 bases and J by 2 bases, with 14 bases left in between. The CDR3 has 14 amino acids. CDR1 is MNHNY, CDR2 SVGAGI, per germline (reference sequence). This CDR3 reads CASRIRDLAYEQYF. The CDR3 DNA sequence: TGTGCCAGCAGGATTCGGGACTTAGCCTACGAGCAGTACTTC.

The genes are TRBV7-2 and TRBJ1-1, with D maybe TRBD1 (6 bases). Trimming cost V 4 bases and J 3 bases, with 18 bases left between them. Germline CDR1 and CDR2: SGHTA and FQGNSA. The CDR3 runs 16 residues. The DNA for the CDR3 is TGTGCCAGCAGCTCCCAGACCAGGGGTTCGGACACTGAAGCTTTCTTT. Amino acid sequence: CASSSQTRGSDTEAFF.

The V and J genes are TRBV4-1 and TRBJ1-5; no clear D. The germline V and J ends were trimmed by 4 bases and 0 bases, with 13 bases remaining between them. The germline V gene has CDR1 MGHRA and CDR2 YSYEKL. The CDR3 is made up of 16 amino acids. The CDR3 DNA reads as TGCGCCAGCAGCCCGGGAGAGGGATTTAGCAATCAGCCCCAGCATTTT. Its protein product is CASSPGEGFSNQPQHF.

The gene calls are TRBV5-1 and TRBJ2-6; D uncertain. Germline V gene sequence: CDR1 SGHRS, CDR2 YFSETQ. V lost 3 bases, J lost 9 bases, and 4 bases lay in between. This CDR3 has 11 residues. The CDR3 coding sequence is TGCGCCAGCAGCTCGGGCAACGTCCTGACTTTC. Amino acid sequence: CASSSGNVLTF.

The chain uses TRBV4-1 and TRBJ1-2; D possibly corresponds to TRBD1 (6 bases). The CDR3 is 16 amino acids. V shed 0 bases and J shed 2 bases, with 13 bases lying between them. Germline-derived CDR1 and CDR2 are MGHRA and YSYEKL. CDR3 residues: CASSQELGGTNYGYTF. DNA for the CDR3: TGCGCCAGCAGCCAAGAGTTGGGGGGGACAAACTATGGCTACACCTTC.

The chain recombines TRBV7-2 with TRBJ2-3; 8 positions agree with TRBD2. V lost 2 bases and J lost 5; bases outside the gene matches: 15. This CDR3 is 18 amino acids long. The germline gives CDR1 SGHTA, CDR2 FQGNSA. The CDR3 DNA sequence: TGTGCCAGCAGCTTAACGGAAGGGACGGGAGGGCGTTTAGATACGCAGTATTTT. Translated: CASSLTEGTGGRLDTQYF. The complete variable domain, with remaining parts taken from reference TRBV7-2 and TRBJ2-3, reads GAGVSQSPSNKVTEKGKDVELRCDPISGHTALYWYRQSLGQGLEFLIYFQGNSAPDKSGLPSDRFSAERTGGSVSTLTIQRTQQEDSAVYLCASSLTEGTGGRLDTQYFGPGTRLTVL.

The chain recombines TRBV11-2 with TRBJ1-1; D gene unclear. This CDR3 is 15 amino acids long. Deletions cut 5 bases from V and 0 bases from J, with 13 bases between. Germline V gene lookup returns CDR1 SGHAT and CDR2 FQNNGV. CDR3 loop: CASSLLYEMNTEAFF. The CDR3 DNA sequence: TGTGCCAGCAGCCTACTATACGAGATGAACACTGAAGCTTTCTTT.

The chain carries TRBV5-1 and TRBJ2-1, with D uncertain. Looked up from germline, CDR1 is SGHRS and CDR2 is YFSETQ. Between the trimmed V and J ends, which lost 3 bases and 7 bases, there was a span of 8 bases. The CDR3 has 12 residues. The CDR3 DNA reads TGCGCCAGCAGCTCGCTGACAAATGAGCAGTTCTTC. This sequence encodes CASSSLTNEQFF.

This chain uses TRBV6-1 with TRBJ2-5, with 8 bases identical to TRBD1. The CDR3 totals 14 residues. Germline values: CDR1 MNHNS, CDR2 SASEGT. J gave up 0 bases and V 6 bases, and 3 bases lay outside the gene matches. In DNA, the CDR3 is TGTGCCAGCAGGCAGGGGGCCTACCAAGAGACCCAGTACTTC. Translation gives CASRQGAYQETQYF.

The V gene is TRBV13, the J gene TRBJ2-7; 7 bases match TRBD1. This CDR3 comprises 15 residues. The trim removed 5 bases at V and 2 bases at J, leaving 9 bases unmatched. Per the germline V gene, CDR1 is PRHDT and CDR2 is FYEKMQ (reference sequence). CDR3 in amino acids: CASSPRQGTAYEQYF. In DNA, the CDR3 is TGTGCCAGCAGCCCGAGACAGGGAACGGCCTACGAGCAGTACTTC.

This clone was seen a handful of times. The gene calls are TRBV13 and TRBJ1-1, with 9 bases matching TRBD1. Germline lookup yields CDR1 PRHDT and CDR2 FYEKMQ (reference sequence). The J segment lost 10 bases and the V segment lost 3 bases, leaving 3 bases of the junction unmatched. The CDR3 sequence is 12 residues long. The CDR3 reads CASSFNRGLAFF. For the CDR3, the DNA is TGTGCCAGCAGCTTCAACAGGGGGCTAGCTTTCTTT.

The V and J genes are TRBV5-1 and TRBJ1-1; perhaps TRBD1 as D (5 bases). Per germline, CDR1 SGHRS and CDR2 YFSETQ. Trimming removed 4 bases from V and 1 base from J, with 17 bases in between. The CDR3 covers 16 residues. CDR3 protein: CASSPAPGVKNTEAFF. In DNA form, the CDR3 reads TGCGCCAGCAGCCCAGCTCCGGGGGTGAAGAACACTGAAGCTTTCTTT. The whole variable domain, filled in from reference TRBV5-1 and TRBJ1-1, reads KAGVTQTPRYLIKTRGQQVTLSCSPISGHRSVSWYQQTPGQGLQFLFEYFSETQRNKGNFPGRFSGRQFSNSRSEMNVSTLELGDSALYLCASSPAPGVKNTEAFFGQGTRLTVV.

The chain carries TRBV13 and TRBJ2-1; TRBD2 matches 7 bases. Germline V gene data show CDR1 as PRHDT and CDR2 as FYEKMQ (reference sequence). The CDR3 consists of 15 residues. V gave up 5 bases and J gave up 5 bases; unmatched junction bases: 9. This CDR3 is CASSPGEGVDNEQFF. CDR3 bases: TGTGCCAGCAGCCCCGGGGAGGGAGTCGACAATGAGCAGTTCTTC.

This clone was seen a single time. The chain carries TRBV27 and TRBJ1-2; 8 bases fit TRBD1. Germline V gene data show CDR1 as MNHEY and CDR2 as SMNVEV (reference sequence). Trimming took 6 bases from V and 3 from J; bases not matched to a gene: 18. The CDR3 runs to 18 residues. CDR3 bases: TGTGCCAGCAGCTTCGGACCGCCAGGGGGCTCTCGTTACTATGGCTACACCTTC. It codes for CASSFGPPGGSRYYGYTF.

The chain employs TRBV19 and TRBJ1-2; D might be TRBD1 (6 bases). CDR3 length equals 14 residues. Germline V gene data show CDR1 as LNHDA and CDR2 as SQIVND (reference sequence). Trimming pared 8 bases from V and 0 bases from J, leaving 13 bases between. The CDR3 sequence: CASEGTRANYGYTF. In DNA, the CDR3 is TGTGCCAGTGAGGGGACAAGAGCTAACTATGGCTACACCTTC.